This T cell receptor beta chain emerged from a study of T-cell reconstitution after alpha-beta-depleted transplantation in children. A few counts support this clonotype. As it was prepared, the TCRbeta library received unique molecular identifiers. TCRdb re-derived calls from the PCR reads in MiXCR, one entry per CDR3 protein. The table has just under 550,000 distinct CDR3 sequences, 15% to 20% seen once. Trimming pared 3 bases from V and 0 bases from J, leaving 8 bases between. The CDR3 consists of 14 residues. Per germline, CDR1 SGHVS and CDR2 FNYEAQ. The rearrangement joins TRBV7-6 to TRBJ1-2; D is uncertain. The TCR was taken from a human donor who donated a stem cell graft to a child with acute lymphoblastic leukemia. Sequences were derived from PBMCs from the stem cell graft donor, sampled from the stem cell graft. CDR3 DNA: TGTGCCAGCAGCTTGTCGGTAGCTAACTATGGCTACACCTTC. It specifies CASSLSVANYGYTF.